The 3 T cell receptor beta chains reported below all come from one sample, sequenced in a study of control samples from healthy donors and cancer patients. Only in-frame clones appear in the TCRdb table, and some are missing; sequencing was by immunoSEQ multiplex PCR. The sample contains tens of thousands of clones, approximately 92% of which appear only once. The sample consisted of PBMCs. The source is a young man with colorectal cancer.

This clone was recorded only once. The chain joins TRBV5-4 to TRBJ1-3; no clear D. Trimming removed 0 bases from V and 4 bases from J, with 14 bases in between. This CDR3 is 16 amino acids long. CDR1 is SGHNT and CDR2 is YYREEE in the germline V gene (reference sequence). The CDR3 loop is CASSLGGAGSGNTIYF. The CDR3 nucleotides are TGTGCCAGCAGCTTGGGGGGAGCAGGTTCGGGAAACACCATATATTTT.

This clone was counted a few times. This chain joins TRBV21-1 and TRBJ2-1; TRBD1, as called in the table, went unchecked against the DNA. TRBV21-1 is a documented pseudogene. The CDR3 runs 16 residues. CDR3 in DNA: TGTGCCAGCAGCAGGACGGGGACAGGGGTCTACAATGAGCAGTTCTTC. It specifies CASSRTGTGVYNEQFF.

The chain carries TRBV18 and TRBJ1-2; 7 bases are shared with TRBD1. Unmatched junction bases numbered 6, after V lost 6 bases and J lost 2 bases. The CDR3 length is 14 residues. CDR1 is KGHSH, CDR2 LQKENI, per germline. The CDR3: CASSLRDSNYGYTF. DNA of the CDR3: TGTGCCAGCTCCCTCCGGGACAGCAACTATGGCTACACCTTC.